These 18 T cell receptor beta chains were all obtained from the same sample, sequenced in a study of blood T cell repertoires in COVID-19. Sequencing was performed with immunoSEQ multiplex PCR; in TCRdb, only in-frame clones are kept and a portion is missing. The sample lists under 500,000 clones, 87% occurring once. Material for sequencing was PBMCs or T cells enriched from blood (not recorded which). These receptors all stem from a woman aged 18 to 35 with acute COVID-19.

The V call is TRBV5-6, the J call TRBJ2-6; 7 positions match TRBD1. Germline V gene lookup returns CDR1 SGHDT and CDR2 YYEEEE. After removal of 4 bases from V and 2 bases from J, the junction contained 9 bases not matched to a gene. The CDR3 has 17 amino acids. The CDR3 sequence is CASSGTGDGPGANVLTF. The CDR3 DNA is TGTGCCAGCAGCGGAACAGGGGATGGTCCTGGGGCCAACGTCCTGACTTTC.

CDR3 nucleotides: TGTGCCAGCAGCTACTTAGCAGCTAGCACAGATACGCAGTATTTT. Protein: CASSYLAASTDTQYF. This rearrangement joins TRBV7-6 to TRBJ2-3; no definite D call. Germline loops: CDR1 SGHVS, CDR2 FNYEAQ. V was shortened by 4 bases and J by 0 bases, with 11 bases between the two germline ends. The length of the CDR3 is 15 residues.

DNA for the CDR3: TGTGCCAGTAGTATAAACCCTCAGGGGTGGACTGAAGCTTTCTTT. This gives the protein CASSINPQGWTEAFF. This chain links TRBV19 with TRBJ1-1, with D possibly being TRBD1 (6 bases). Germline CDR1 reads LNHDA; CDR2 reads SQIVND (reference sequence). The V end was cut by 2 bases, the J end by 5 bases, with 15 bases between. CDR3 length: 15 residues.

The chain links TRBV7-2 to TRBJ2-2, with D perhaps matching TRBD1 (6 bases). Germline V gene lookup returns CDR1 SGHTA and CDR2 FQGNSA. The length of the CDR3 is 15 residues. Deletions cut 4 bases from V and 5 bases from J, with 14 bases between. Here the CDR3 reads CASSSGTYKTGELFF. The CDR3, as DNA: TGTGCCAGCAGCTCAGGGACATATAAAACCGGGGAGCTGTTTTTT.

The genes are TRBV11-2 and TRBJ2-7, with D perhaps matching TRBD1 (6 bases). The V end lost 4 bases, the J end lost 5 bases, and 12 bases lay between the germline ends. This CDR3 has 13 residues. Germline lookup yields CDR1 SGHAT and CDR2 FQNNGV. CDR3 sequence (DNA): TGTGCCAGCAGCTCCAGGGGTGGGAACGAGCAGTACTTC. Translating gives CASSSRGGNEQYF. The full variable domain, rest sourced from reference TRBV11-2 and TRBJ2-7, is EAGVAQSPRYKIIEKRQSVAFWCNPISGHATLYWYQQILGQGPKLLIQFQNNGVVDDSQLPKDRFSAERLKGVDSTLKIQPAKLEDSAVYLCASSSRGGNEQYFGPGTRLTVT.

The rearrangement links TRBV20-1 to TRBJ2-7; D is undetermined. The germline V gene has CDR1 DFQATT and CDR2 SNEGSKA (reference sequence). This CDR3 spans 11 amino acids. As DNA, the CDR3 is TGCAGACGATGGCGGTACTACGAGCAGTACTTC. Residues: CRRWRYYEQYF.

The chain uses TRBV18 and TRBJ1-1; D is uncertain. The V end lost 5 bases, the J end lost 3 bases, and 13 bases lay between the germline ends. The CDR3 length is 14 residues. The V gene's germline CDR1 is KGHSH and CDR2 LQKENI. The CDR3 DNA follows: TGTGCCAGCTCAGGGCTGGCCACGCACACTGAAGCTTTCTTT. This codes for CASSGLATHTEAFF.

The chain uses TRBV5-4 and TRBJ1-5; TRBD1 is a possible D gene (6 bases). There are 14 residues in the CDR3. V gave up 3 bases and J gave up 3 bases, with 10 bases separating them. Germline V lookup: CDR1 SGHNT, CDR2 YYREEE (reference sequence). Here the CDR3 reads CASSSQGPNQPQHF. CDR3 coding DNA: TGTGCCAGCAGCTCCCAGGGGCCCAATCAGCCCCAGCATTTT.

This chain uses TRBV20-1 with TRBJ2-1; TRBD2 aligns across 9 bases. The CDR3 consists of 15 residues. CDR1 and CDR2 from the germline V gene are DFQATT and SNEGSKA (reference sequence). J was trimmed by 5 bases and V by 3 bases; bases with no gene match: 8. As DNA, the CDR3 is TGCAGTGCTAGTAGGGGGACTAGCTTTCACAATGAGCAGTTCTTC. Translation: CSASRGTSFHNEQFF.

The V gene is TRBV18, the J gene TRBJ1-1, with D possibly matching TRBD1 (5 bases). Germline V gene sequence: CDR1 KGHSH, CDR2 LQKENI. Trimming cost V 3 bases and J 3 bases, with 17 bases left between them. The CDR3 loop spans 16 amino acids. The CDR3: CASSPFQGMTHTEAFF. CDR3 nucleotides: TGTGCCAGCTCACCTTTCCAGGGAATGACCCACACTGAAGCTTTCTTT.

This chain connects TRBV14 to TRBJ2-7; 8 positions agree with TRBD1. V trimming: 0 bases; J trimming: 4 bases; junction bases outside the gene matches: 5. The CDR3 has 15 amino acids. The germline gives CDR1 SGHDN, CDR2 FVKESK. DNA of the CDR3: TGTGCCAGCAGCCAAGAAACAGGGGGTTTTTACGAGCAGTACTTC. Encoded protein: CASSQETGGFYEQYF.

The CDR3 is CSVDRRTEAFF. The CDR3 bases are TGCAGCGTTGATCGCAGGACTGAAGCTTTCTTT. The chain couples TRBV29-1 to TRBJ1-1; D call uncertain. From germline, CDR1 is SQVTM and CDR2 ANQGSEA. CDR3 length: 11 residues. Deletions cut 3 bases from V and 5 bases from J, with 7 bases between.

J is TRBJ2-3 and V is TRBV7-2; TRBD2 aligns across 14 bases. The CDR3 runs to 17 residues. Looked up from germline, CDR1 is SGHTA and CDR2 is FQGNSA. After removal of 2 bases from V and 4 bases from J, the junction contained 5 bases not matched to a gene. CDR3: CASSLMGLAGVADTQYF. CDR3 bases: TGTGCCAGCAGCTTAATGGGACTAGCGGGAGTTGCAGATACGCAGTATTTT.

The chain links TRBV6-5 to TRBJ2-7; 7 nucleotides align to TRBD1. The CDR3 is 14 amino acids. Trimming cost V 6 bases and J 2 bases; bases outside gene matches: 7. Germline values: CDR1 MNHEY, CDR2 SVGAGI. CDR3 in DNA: TGTGCCAGCAGACGGGACAGAGGAACCTACGAGCAGTACTTC. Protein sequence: CASRRDRGTYEQYF.

The CDR3 DNA reads TGCGCCAGCAGCCAACAGGGGGCAGGGCAGCCCCAGCATTTT. Its protein product is CASSQQGAGQPQHF. The chain couples TRBV4-1 to TRBJ1-5; 8 bases align to TRBD1. CDR1 is MGHRA and CDR2 is YSYEKL in the germline V gene. The V segment lost 2 bases and the J segment 7 bases; nucleotides outside the gene matches: 4. The CDR3 sequence is 14 residues long.

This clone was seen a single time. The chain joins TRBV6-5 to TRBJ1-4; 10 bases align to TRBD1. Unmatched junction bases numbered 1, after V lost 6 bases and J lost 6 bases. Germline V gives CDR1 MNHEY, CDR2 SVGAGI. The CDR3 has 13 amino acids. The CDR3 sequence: CASRDRGYEKLFF. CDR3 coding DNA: TGTGCCAGCAGGGACAGGGGGTATGAAAAACTGTTTTTT.

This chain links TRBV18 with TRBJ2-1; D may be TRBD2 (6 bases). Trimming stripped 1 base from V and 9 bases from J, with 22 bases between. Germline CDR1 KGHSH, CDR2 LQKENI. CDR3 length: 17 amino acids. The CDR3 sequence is CASSPRTDGSQPVEQFF. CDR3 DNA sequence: TGTGCCAGCTCACCACGAACTGACGGGAGTCAGCCTGTTGAGCAGTTCTTC.

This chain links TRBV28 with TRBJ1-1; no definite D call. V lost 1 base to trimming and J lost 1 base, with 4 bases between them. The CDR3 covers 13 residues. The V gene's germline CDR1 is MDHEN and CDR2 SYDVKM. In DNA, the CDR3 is TGTGCCAGCAGTTTATACAAGAACACTGAAGCTTTCTTT. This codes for CASSLYKNTEAFF.